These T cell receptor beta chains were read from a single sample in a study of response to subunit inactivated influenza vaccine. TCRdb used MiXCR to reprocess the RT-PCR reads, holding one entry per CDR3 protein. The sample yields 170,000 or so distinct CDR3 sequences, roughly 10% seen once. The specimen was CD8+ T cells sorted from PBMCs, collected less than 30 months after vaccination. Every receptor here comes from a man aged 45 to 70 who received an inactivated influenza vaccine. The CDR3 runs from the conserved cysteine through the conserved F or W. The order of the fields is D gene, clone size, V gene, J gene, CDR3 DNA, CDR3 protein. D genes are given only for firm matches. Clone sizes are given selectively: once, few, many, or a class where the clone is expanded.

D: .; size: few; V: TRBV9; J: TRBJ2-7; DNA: TGTGCCAGCAGCGTAGGCCAAACCGGGAACGAGCAGTACTTC; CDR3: CASSVGQTGNEQYF
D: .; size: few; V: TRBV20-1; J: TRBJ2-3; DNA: TGCAGTGCTACGACAGCCTATAGCACAGATACGCAGTATTTT; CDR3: CSATTAYSTDTQYF
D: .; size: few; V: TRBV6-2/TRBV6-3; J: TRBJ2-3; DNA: TGTGCCAGCAGTTCCCTCAAGGGGGTTACAGATACGCAGTATTTT; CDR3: CASSSLKGVTDTQYF
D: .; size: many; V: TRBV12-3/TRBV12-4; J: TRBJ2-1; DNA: TGTGCCAGCAGTTTAGCGGTTAAAAATGAGCAGTTCTTC; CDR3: CASSLAVKNEQFF
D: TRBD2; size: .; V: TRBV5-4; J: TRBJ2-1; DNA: TGTGCCAGCAGCTTGGTTGCTAGCGGAACTTACAATGAGCAGTTCTTC; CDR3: CASSLVASGTYNEQFF
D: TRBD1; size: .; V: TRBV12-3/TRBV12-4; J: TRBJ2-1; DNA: TGTGCCAGCAGTTTGACAGGGTTTGAGCAGTTCTTC; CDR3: CASSLTGFEQFF
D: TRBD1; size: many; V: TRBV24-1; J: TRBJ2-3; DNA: TGTGCCACCAGTGATACCGCGGAACAGGGGAAGTCAGATACGCAGTATTTT; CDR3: CATSDTAEQGKSDTQYF
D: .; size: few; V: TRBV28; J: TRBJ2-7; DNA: TGTGCCAGCAGTTTTAGTCATGGGCCAGTCTATTACGAGCAGTACTTC; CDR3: CASSFSHGPVYYEQYF
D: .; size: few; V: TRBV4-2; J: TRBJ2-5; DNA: TGTGCCAGCAGCCAAGCAGGGGAAGAGACCCAGTACTTC; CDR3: CASSQAGEETQYF
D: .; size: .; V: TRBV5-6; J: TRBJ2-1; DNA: TGTGCCAGCAGCTTGGTGGGAATGGGCAATGAGCAGTTCTTC; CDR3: CASSLVGMGNEQFF
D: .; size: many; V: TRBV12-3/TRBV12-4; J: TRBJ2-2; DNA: TGTGCCAGCAGTTTAAATGCAGGGGCAGACACCGGGGAGCTGTTTTTT; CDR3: CASSLNAGADTGELFF
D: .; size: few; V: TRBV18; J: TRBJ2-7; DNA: TGTGCCAGCTCAGACGGGCATGAGCAGTACTTC; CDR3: CASSDGHEQYF